Following are 12 T cell receptor beta chains from one sample sequenced in a study of blood T cell repertoires in COVID-19. The table came from immunoSEQ multiplex PCR; TCRdb's copy has only in-frame clones and leaves some out. The sample shows some 360,000 clones, about 89% of them seen only once. The sequenced sample was peripheral blood. The receptors were sampled from a woman aged 55-70 years with COVID-19, enrolled during active disease.

The chain has TRBV4-1 and TRBJ1-1; TRBD1 is a possible D gene (5 bases). The CDR3 sequence is 16 residues long. V shed 0 bases and J shed 7 bases, with 18 bases lying between them. The germline V gene has CDR1 MGHRA and CDR2 YSYEKL. The CDR3: CASSQDPGRGASEAFF. The CDR3 coding sequence is TGCGCCAGCAGCCAAGACCCCGGGAGAGGGGCAAGTGAAGCTTTCTTT.

The rearrangement uses TRBV6-6 and TRBJ1-5, with 7 bases aligning to TRBD1. The CDR3 contains 15 residues. Germline V gene lookup returns CDR1 MNHNY and CDR2 SVGAGI (reference sequence). After removal of 9 bases from V and 4 bases from J, the junction contained 12 bases not matched to a gene. CDR3 in DNA: TGTGCCAGTCGTGTGATGCTACAGGGGAATCAGCCCCAGCATTTT. Residues: CASRVMLQGNQPQHF.

The V gene is TRBV19, the J gene TRBJ1-1, with a possible D match to TRBD1 (6 bases). This CDR3 has 14 residues. V was shortened by 4 bases and J by 4 bases, with 13 bases between the two germline ends. Germline values: CDR1 LNHDA, CDR2 SQIVND (reference sequence). DNA for the CDR3: TGTGCCAGTAGTAAGGGACACGCAGGCACTGAAGCTTTCTTT. Protein: CASSKGHAGTEAFF. Looking up the rest from reference TRBV19 and TRBJ1-1 gives the full variable domain: DGGITQSPKYLFRKEGQNVTLSCEQNLNHDAMYWYRQDPGQGLRLIYYSQIVNDFQKGDIAEGYSVSREKKESFPLTVTSAQKNPTAFYLCASSKGHAGTEAFFGQGTRLTVV.

Only one count was recorded for this clone. The chain employs TRBV7-9 and TRBJ1-5; D not certain. The V end was cut by 0 bases, the J end by 11 bases, with 14 bases between. This CDR3 comprises 14 residues. Germline CDR1 is SEHNR and CDR2 is FQNEAQ (reference sequence). The CDR3 protein is CASSLARAGAAQHF. The CDR3 DNA follows: TGTGCCAGCAGCTTAGCCCGTGCGGGCGCGGCCCAGCATTTT.

CDR3 DNA: TGTGCCTGGAGTACTACCGGCGCGGGTGGCTACACCTTC. Translated, it gives CAWSTTGAGGYTF. This rearrangement joins TRBV30 to TRBJ1-2; D ambiguous. Trimming took off 2 bases at V and 7 bases at J, with 14 bases between the two ends. CDR1 is GTSNPN and CDR2 is SVGIG in the germline V gene (reference sequence). This CDR3 contains 13 residues.

This chain uses TRBV30 with TRBJ1-1; the D gene is possibly TRBD1 (6 bases). Germline CDR1 and CDR2: GTSNPN and SVGIG (reference sequence). The V gene lost 5 bases and the J gene lost 4 bases, with 14 bases spanning the gap. The CDR3 loop spans 13 amino acids. The chain's CDR3 is CAWGGAGVTEAFF. CDR3 nucleotide sequence: TGTGCCTGGGGGGGTGCAGGGGTCACTGAAGCTTTCTTT.

V is TRBV5-4 and J is TRBJ2-3; 12 nucleotides line up with TRBD2. The CDR3 runs 15 residues. Germline CDR1 SGHNT, CDR2 YYREEE (reference sequence). J was trimmed by 2 bases and V by 5 bases; bases with no gene match: 3. The CDR3 is CASRTSGGLTDTQYF. Written as DNA, the CDR3 is TGTGCCAGCAGAACTAGCGGGGGGCTCACAGATACGCAGTATTTT.

The CDR3 bases are TGTGCCAGTAGTATTAGCGCGGTCTACCAAGAGACCCAGTACTTC. Its protein product is CASSISAVYQETQYF. The chain is built from TRBV19 and TRBJ2-5, with D possibly TRBD2 on 5 matching bases. Trimming left V 3 bases short and J 0 bases short, with 11 bases between. CDR1 and CDR2 from the germline V gene are LNHDA and SQIVND (reference sequence). The CDR3 has 15 residues. The entire variable domain, with the rest obtained from reference TRBV19 and TRBJ2-5, is as follows: DGGITQSPKYLFRKEGQNVTLSCEQNLNHDAMYWYRQDPGQGLRLIYYSQIVNDFQKGDIAEGYSVSREKKESFPLTVTSAQKNPTAFYLCASSISAVYQETQYFGPGTRLLVL.

The chain has TRBV9 and TRBJ2-2, with 7 bases that match TRBD2. The CDR3 is made up of 16 amino acids. Germline CDR1 is SGDLS and CDR2 is YYNGEE. The trim removed 2 bases at V and 5 bases at J, leaving 9 bases unmatched. The CDR3 loop reads CASSVENLAATGELFF. The DNA for the CDR3 is TGTGCCAGCAGCGTTGAGAACCTAGCGGCAACCGGGGAGCTGTTTTTT.

The chain employs TRBV24-1 and TRBJ2-7; TRBD1 matches 11 bases. The CDR3 is made up of 14 amino acids. V lost 5 bases, J lost 7 bases, and 6 bases stayed unmatched. CDR1 is KGHDR, CDR2 SFDVKD, per germline. CDR3 bases: TGTGCCACCAGTGGTTCCGGGACAGGGGGTGAGCAGTACTTC. This codes for CATSGSGTGGEQYF.

The V gene is TRBV5-1, the J gene TRBJ1-4; D ambiguous. The CDR3 is 15 amino acids. Trimming shortened V by 1 base and J by 3 bases, and 10 bases separated the two germline ends. The V gene's germline CDR1 is SGHRS and CDR2 YFSETQ. CDR3 loop: CASSLLAVANEKLFF. The CDR3 DNA sequence: TGCGCCAGCAGCTTGTTGGCGGTGGCTAATGAAAAACTGTTTTTT.

The chain recombines TRBV7-2 with TRBJ1-2; TRBD1 matches 9 bases. V trimming: 1 base; J trimming: 10 bases; junction bases outside the gene matches: 10. The CDR3 loop spans 15 amino acids. CDR1 is SGHTA and CDR2 is FQGNSA in the germline V gene. The CDR3 sequence: CASSLVRTGVHDYTF. CDR3 coding DNA: TGTGCCAGCAGCTTAGTCCGGACAGGGGTACATGACTACACCTTC. Supplemented by reference TRBV7-2 and TRBJ1-2, the full variable domain reads GAGVSQSPSNKVTEKGKDVELRCDPISGHTALYWYRQSLGQGLEFLIYFQGNSAPDKSGLPSDRFSAERTGGSVSTLTIQRTQQEDSAVYLCASSLVRTGVHDYTFGSGTRLTVV.